This is a list of T cell receptor beta chains from one sample in a study of cytomegalovirus exposure and HLA in healthy donors. Sequencing was performed with immunoSEQ multiplex PCR; in TCRdb, only in-frame clones are kept and a portion is missing. The sample consists of approximately 130,000 clones, about 76% of them appearing once. The sample consisted of PBMCs. These TCRs come from a man younger than 35 in good health and CMV-seronegative. Both conserved end residues are part of each CDR3. Each record gives: V gene, J gene, D gene, clone size, CDR3 length, CDR3 DNA, CDR3 protein. The D gene is left open where the match is weak. Not all rows give a size; the values are once, few, many and, for expanded clones, a class.

TRBV28	TRBJ1-1	TRBD1	NA	13	TGTGCCAGCAGTCCTCGGGACAGTCCTGAAGCTTTCTTT	CASSPRDSPEAFF
TRBV7-2	TRBJ2-7	NA	NA	14	TGTGCCAGCAGCCTGAATCAGGGCCACTACGAGCAGTACTTC	CASSLNQGHYEQYF
TRBV4-1	TRBJ1-2	NA	NA	12	TGCGCCAGCAGCCAAGACGACTATGGCTACACCTTC	CASSQDDYGYTF
TRBV19	TRBJ2-7	TRBD1	NA	15	TGTGCCAGTAGTGGCCAGGGGGCCACGTCCTACGAGCAGTACTTC	CASSGQGATSYEQYF
TRBV6-5	TRBJ2-7	NA	NA	15	TGTGCCAGCAGGGAGGGCAGGCTATCCATGGGCGAGCAGTACTTC	CASREGRLSMGEQYF
TRBV18	TRBJ1-1	TRBD1	NA	17	TGTGCCAGCTCACCACTCTCCAATCGACAGGGAAACACTGAAGCTTTCTTT	CASSPLSNRQGNTEAFF
TRBV5-6	TRBJ2-3	NA	NA	15	TGTGCCAGCAGCTTGGGAGGGACTGCTTCAGATACGCAGTATTTT	CASSLGGTASDTQYF
TRBV6-5	TRBJ1-1	NA	NA	14	TGTGCCAGCAGTTACGGGTGGAGGAACACTGAAGCTTTCTTT	CASSYGWRNTEAFF
TRBV13	TRBJ1-1	NA	NA	21	TGTGCCAGCAGCTTAGGAAGTCTAGGCGCGAGCTCTCTCCTAAATCCCGCTGAAGCTTTCTTT	CASSLGSLGASSLLNPAEAFF
TRBV7-3	TRBJ1-1	NA	NA	13	TGTGCCAGCAGCTTCAGAGGGTCTGATGAAGCTTTCTTT	CASSFRGSDEAFF
TRBV7-2	TRBJ1-2	TRBD1	once	14	TGTGCCAGCAGCGGTACTGGACAGGCCTTTGGCTACACCTTC	CASSGTGQAFGYTF
TRBV19	TRBJ2-7	TRBD1	NA	14	TGTGCCAGTAGTCCATGGGACAGAAGCTACGAGCAGTACTTC	CASSPWDRSYEQYF
TRBV29-1	TRBJ1-1	NA	NA	13	TGCAGCGTTGAAGAAGTTCAGGGTCTTCTGGCTTTCTTT	CSVEEVQGLLAFF
TRBV30	TRBJ1-1	NA	NA	13	TGTGCCTGGGCATACAGGGAAAACACTGAAGCTTTCTTT	CAWAYRENTEAFF
TRBV30	TRBJ2-1	NA	NA	13	TGTGCCTGGAGTGTAGGGGGTTACAATGAGCAGTTCTTC	CAWSVGGYNEQFF
TRBV29-1	TRBJ1-1	NA	NA	12	TGCAGCGTGGACAGACCGAACACTGAAGCTTTCTTT	CSVDRPNTEAFF
TRBV27	TRBJ1-1	NA	NA	14	TGTGCCAGCAGTTATAGGAGGGGTGGCACTGAAGCTTTCTTT	CASSYRRGGTEAFF
TRBV25-1	TRBJ1-2	NA	NA	13	TGTGCCAGCAGTGGCCGGACAGCTAATGGCTACACCTTC	CASSGRTANGYTF
TRBV28	TRBJ1-1	NA	NA	13	TGTGCCAGCAGGTCCACTCCATACACTGAAGCTTTCTTT	CASRSTPYTEAFF
TRBV9	TRBJ1-5	NA	NA	16	TGTGCCAGCAGCCCCTCAGGTGGTCAGGAAAATCAGCCCCAGCATTTT	CASSPSGGQENQPQHF